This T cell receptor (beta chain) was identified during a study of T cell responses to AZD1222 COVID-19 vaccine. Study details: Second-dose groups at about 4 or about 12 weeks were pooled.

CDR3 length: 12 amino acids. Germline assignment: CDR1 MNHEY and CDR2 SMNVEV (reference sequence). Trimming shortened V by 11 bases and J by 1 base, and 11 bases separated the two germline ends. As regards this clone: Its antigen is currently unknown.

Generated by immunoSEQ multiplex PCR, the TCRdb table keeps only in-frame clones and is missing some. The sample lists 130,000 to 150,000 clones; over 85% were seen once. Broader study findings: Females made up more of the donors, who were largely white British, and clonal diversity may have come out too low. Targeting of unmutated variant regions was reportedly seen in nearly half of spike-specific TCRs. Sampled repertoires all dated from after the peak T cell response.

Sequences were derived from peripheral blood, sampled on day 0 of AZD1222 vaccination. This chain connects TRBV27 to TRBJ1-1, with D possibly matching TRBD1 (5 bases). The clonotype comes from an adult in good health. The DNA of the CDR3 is TGTGCCGCAGGGCAGGCGAACACTGAAGCTTTCTTT. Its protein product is CAAGQANTEAFF.